This TCR beta chain derives from a study of blood T cell repertoires in COVID-19. In the study overall: Sites across the United States, Italy and Spain contributed samples from acute and convalescent COVID-19.

Assay used: immunoSEQ multiplex PCR; TCRdb lists only in-frame clones, some missing. This sample carries hundreds of thousands of clones, over 80% of them seen once, and the ten largest clones take approximately 0.9%. This CDR3 comprises 13 residues. Germline-derived CDR1 and CDR2 are MRHNA and SNTAGT. V was trimmed by 8 bases and J by 2 bases, leaving 11 bases between them. Which cohort a participant joined came from the clinical history participants gave. This sequence originates from a man aged 45-60 years who had been exposed to COVID-19. Sequencing input: PBMCs or T cells enriched from blood (not recorded which). The chain couples TRBV6-4 to TRBJ2-3; possible D gene TRBD2, 6 bases. CDR3 coding DNA: TGTGCCAGCCGGGGGAAGGCCACAGATACGCAGTATTTT. Its protein product is CASRGKATDTQYF.